This note documents a single T cell receptor (beta chain) sequence. This entry is derived from a study of shared clonotypes between healthy human individuals. Repertoires were generated with immunoSEQ multiplex PCR, while TCRdb's copy carries only in-frame clones and drops some. In the table there are about 1.4 million clones, around 97% of which are singletons. The receptor comes from a man under 40 in good health. What was sequenced was naive CD4+ T cells sorted from blood. Described subset: CD45RA+ positively selected.

CDR3 DNA: TGTGCCACCAGCGTCAGCGGGGGACCAGATACGCAGTATTTT. Protein sequence: CATSVSGGPDTQYF. The chain has TRBV15 and TRBJ2-3, with 8 bases identical to TRBD2. The CDR3 runs to 14 residues. With V trimmed by 5 bases and J by 4 bases, 5 bases remained unmatched. CDR1 and CDR2 (germline): LNHNV, YYDKDF (reference sequence).